This TCR beta chain was found in a study of CD8 T cell repertoires and HIV-1 epitope variants. The assay was immunoSEQ multiplex PCR, and TCRdb's table has in-frame clones only and misses some. Of 5,200 or so clones in the sample, around 66% were seen once. This clone came up once. No antigen is known for it. The sequence derives from a male donor with HIV. What was sequenced was cultured CD8+ T cells derived from PBMCs.

CDR3 protein: CASSAGVNTEAFF. The CDR3, as DNA: TGTGCCAGCAGCGCGGGAGTGAACACTGAAGCTTTCTTT. The rearrangement uses TRBV5-5 and TRBJ1-1, with D unclear. Germline assignment: CDR1 SGHKS and CDR2 YYEKEE (reference sequence). This CDR3 contains 13 residues. Trimming left V 4 bases short and J 0 bases short, with 7 bases between.